What follows describes a single T cell receptor (beta chain). This record comes from a study of blood T cell repertoires in COVID-19. This CDR3 comprises 15 residues. Germline V gives CDR1 MGHRA, CDR2 YSYEKL. V lost 1 base to trimming and J lost 4 bases, with 11 bases between them. Only in-frame clones appear in the TCRdb table, and some are missing; sequencing was by immunoSEQ multiplex PCR. The sample has around 150,000 clones; over 60% are singletons. Specimen: PBMCs or T cells enriched from blood (not recorded which). This chain uses TRBV4-1 with TRBJ1-5, with D possibly being TRBD1 (5 bases). This TCR derives from a woman between 45 and 65 years old who had recovered from COVID-19. The CDR3 loop reads CASSQGEGRNQPQHF. In nucleotides, the CDR3 is TGCGCCAGCAGCCAAGGCGAGGGGAGGAATCAGCCCCAGCATTTT.